These 19 T cell receptor beta chains came from one sample sequenced in a study of beta chain features in type 1 diabetes. Study-level findings and limits: Type 1 diabetes patients had moderately but significantly shorter TCRB CDR3s in all four CD4+ subsets.

The antigens these receptors bind are not known. Reverse transcribing all isolated RNA meant expressed TCRB transcripts were sequenced. Method: immunoSEQ multiplex PCR; TCRdb's copy keeps in-frame clones and lacks some. The profile covers 310,000 or so clones, with 15% appearing a single time and 0.015% to 0.017% taken by the ten largest. Sample: naive CD4+ T cells from blood. The origin of the receptors is a man aged 18 to 35 with type 1 diabetes.

This clone was picked up a small number of times. The chain has TRBV27 and TRBJ2-3; 8 bases fit TRBD2. Trimming at V came to 5 bases and at J to 4 bases, leaving 8 bases not matched to a gene. CDR1 is MNHEY and CDR2 is SMNVEV in the germline V gene (reference sequence). CDR3 length: 15 residues. The CDR3 sequence: CASSRGPRGADTQYF. CDR3 bases: TGTGCCAGCAGTCGGGGTCCGCGGGGGGCAGATACGCAGTATTTT.

This chain connects TRBV5-4 to TRBJ2-5, with 7 nucleotides matching TRBD1. The germline V gene encodes CDR1 SGHNT and CDR2 YYREEE (reference sequence). CDR3 size: 15 residues. Unmatched junction bases numbered 8, after V lost 4 bases and J lost 2 bases. CDR3 region: CASSKIPGQQETQYF. The CDR3 DNA is TGTGCCAGCAGCAAGATACCGGGACAGCAAGAGACCCAGTACTTC. The full variable domain, in which reference TRBV5-4 and TRBJ2-5 provide the parts outside the CDR3, is ETGVTQSPTHLIKTRGQQVTLRCSSQSGHNTVSWYQQALGQGPQFIFQYYREEENGRGNFPPRFSGLQFPNYSSELNVNALELDDSALYLCASSKIPGQQETQYFGPGTRLLVL.

The rearrangement uses TRBV5-1 and TRBJ2-5; 13 bases map to TRBD2. Per the germline V gene, CDR1 is SGHRS and CDR2 is YFSETQ. The CDR3 consists of 16 residues. The ends lost 4 bases at V and 0 bases at J; junction bases unmatched: 3. This CDR3 is CASSPGLAGDQETQYF. In DNA, the CDR3 is TGCGCCAGCAGCCCAGGACTAGCGGGGGACCAAGAGACCCAGTACTTC.

The chain joins TRBV19 to TRBJ1-1; a possible D gene is TRBD1 (6 bases). The V gene's germline CDR1 is LNHDA and CDR2 SQIVND (reference sequence). The CDR3 has 13 amino acids. The germline V and J ends were trimmed by 3 bases and 2 bases, with 7 bases remaining between them. CDR3: CASSIGTNTEAFF. The DNA of the CDR3 is TGTGCCAGTAGTATTGGGACAAACACTGAAGCTTTCTTT. The full variable domain, with the rest looked up from reference TRBV19 and TRBJ1-1, is DGGITQSPKYLFRKEGQNVTLSCEQNLNHDAMYWYRQDPGQGLRLIYYSQIVNDFQKGDIAEGYSVSREKKESFPLTVTSAQKNPTAFYLCASSIGTNTEAFFGQGTRLTVV.

This clone was counted only a few times. The chain uses TRBV5-5 and TRBJ1-2, with D perhaps TRBD1 (6 bases). V was trimmed by 7 bases and J by 6 bases, leaving 10 bases between them. The CDR3 contains 11 residues. Germline V gene data show CDR1 as SGHKS and CDR2 as YYEKEE (reference sequence). The chain's CDR3 is CASQGQDGYTF. The CDR3 DNA reads TGTGCCAGCCAGGGGCAGGATGGCTACACCTTC. Using reference TRBV5-5 and TRBJ1-2 for the parts outside the CDR3, the full variable domain is DAGVTQSPTHLIKTRGQQVTLRCSPISGHKSVSWYQQVLGQGPQFIFQYYEKEERGRGNFPDRFSARQFPNYSSELNVNALLLGDSALYLCASQGQDGYTFGSGTRLTVV.

The rearrangement links TRBV11-3 to TRBJ1-1; tentative D call: TRBD1 (6 bases). Germline V gives CDR1 SGHNT, CDR2 YENEEA. Trimming shortened V by 3 bases and J by 6 bases, and 14 bases separated the two germline ends. The CDR3 is made up of 14 amino acids. CDR3 region: CASSLSKGGPEAFF. CDR3 nucleotides: TGTGCCAGCAGCTTGTCGAAAGGGGGACCTGAAGCTTTCTTT.

This clone was counted between two and nine times. The rearrangement joins TRBV5-1 to TRBJ1-1; TRBD1 agrees at 7 bases. The CDR3 is made up of 16 amino acids. The V segment lost 7 bases and the J segment 0 bases; nucleotides outside the gene matches: 12. The germline V gene has CDR1 SGHRS and CDR2 YFSETQ. CDR3 sequence reads: CASRLGKGGMNTEAFF. The CDR3 DNA reads TGCGCCAGCCGACTTGGGAAAGGGGGCATGAACACTGAAGCTTTCTTT. The full variable domain, in which reference TRBV5-1 and TRBJ1-1 provide the parts outside the CDR3, is KAGVTQTPRYLIKTRGQQVTLSCSPISGHRSVSWYQQTPGQGLQFLFEYFSETQRNKGNFPGRFSGRQFSNSRSEMNVSTLELGDSALYLCASRLGKGGMNTEAFFGQGTRLTVV.

The table lists this clone with a few counts. This chain connects TRBV20-1 to TRBJ2-3; weak D call: TRBD2 (6 bases). Germline V lookup: CDR1 DFQATT, CDR2 SNEGSKA (reference sequence). The V end was cut by 5 bases, the J end by 8 bases, with 11 bases between. The CDR3 loop spans 11 amino acids. DNA for the CDR3: TGCAGTGCTGGAGCACTAGCTACGCAGTATTTT. Its translation: CSAGALATQYF.

This clone was detected only a few times. The CDR3 is CAWIGGGRPSTDTQYF. For the CDR3, the DNA is TGTGCCTGGATCGGGGGGGGGCGTCCTAGCACAGATACGCAGTATTTT. This chain links TRBV30 with TRBJ2-3; 8 nucleotides line up with TRBD2. V was clipped by 4 bases and J by 0 bases; unmatched bases: 9. The germline V gene encodes CDR1 GTSNPN and CDR2 SVGIG (reference sequence). This CDR3 is 16 amino acids long.

The sample holds a few counts of this clone. The chain has TRBV19 and TRBJ2-3, with 8 bases matching TRBD2. The V gene's germline CDR1 is LNHDA and CDR2 SQIVND (reference sequence). The CDR3 spans 16 residues. After removal of 7 bases from V and 4 bases from J, the junction contained 13 bases not matched to a gene. CDR3 protein: CASTERGLRGADTQYF. The CDR3 nucleotides read TGTGCCAGTACCGAGCGGGGGCTACGAGGGGCAGATACGCAGTATTTT.

This clone has more than one count but fewer than ten. This chain joins TRBV7-9 and TRBJ1-5; D gene ambiguous. The germline V gene encodes CDR1 SEHNR and CDR2 FQNEAQ (reference sequence). V was pared by 5 bases and J by 5 bases, with 7 bases between. The CDR3 is made up of 12 amino acids. The CDR3 nucleotides are TGTGCCAGCAGCATGGGAGATCAGCCCCAGCATTTT. Translated, it gives CASSMGDQPQHF.

This rearrangement joins TRBV28 to TRBJ2-1, with 8 bases matching TRBD1. There are 14 residues in the CDR3. Germline values: CDR1 MDHEN, CDR2 SYDVKM. Unmatched junction bases numbered 4, after V lost 7 bases and J lost 2 bases. The CDR3 is CASTSTGAYNEQFF. CDR3 DNA: TGTGCCAGCACCTCGACAGGGGCCTACAATGAGCAGTTCTTC.

V gene TRBV9 combines with J gene TRBJ2-7; 11 positions match TRBD1. The CDR3 sequence is 13 residues long. Germline-derived CDR1 and CDR2 are SGDLS and YYNGEE. With 7 bases clipped from V and 3 bases from J, the junction kept 3 bases outside the gene matches. The CDR3 DNA follows: TGTGCCAGCGGACAGGGGGCGGTCTACGAGCAGTACTTC. It encodes CASGQGAVYEQYF.

This clone came up a few times. CDR3: CASSFRGTYNEQFF. As DNA, the CDR3 is TGCGCCAGCAGCTTTCGGGGAACCTACAATGAGCAGTTCTTC. The J gene is TRBJ2-1, the V gene TRBV5-1; D possibly corresponds to TRBD2 (5 bases). The CDR3 spans 14 residues. V dropped 2 bases and J dropped 2 bases, with 8 bases sitting between them. Germline V gene lookup returns CDR1 SGHRS and CDR2 YFSETQ. The variable domain in full, with the rest retrieved from reference TRBV5-1 and TRBJ2-1, is KAGVTQTPRYLIKTRGQQVTLSCSPISGHRSVSWYQQTPGQGLQFLFEYFSETQRNKGNFPGRFSGRQFSNSRSEMNVSTLELGDSALYLCASSFRGTYNEQFFGPGTRLTVL.

The chain combines TRBV30 with TRBJ2-3; D is perhaps TRBD1 (5 bases). The CDR3 is 12 amino acids. Trimming took off 3 bases at V and 6 bases at J, with 10 bases between the two ends. Germline CDR1 is GTSNPN and CDR2 is SVGIG (reference sequence). CDR3 sequence (DNA): TGTGCCTGGAGCAGGGTTTGGGATACGCAGTATTTT. Residues: CAWSRVWDTQYF.

The chain uses TRBV19 and TRBJ1-6; no clear D. The CDR3 has 12 residues. Trimming stripped 3 bases from V and 7 bases from J, with 4 bases between. The V gene's germline CDR1 is LNHDA and CDR2 SQIVND (reference sequence). The DNA of the CDR3 is TGTGCCAGTAGTATCATCAATTCACCCCTCCACTTT. It encodes CASSIINSPLHF.

The chain combines TRBV28 with TRBJ2-7, with D perhaps TRBD2 (7 bases). Germline V lookup: CDR1 MDHEN, CDR2 SYDVKM. This CDR3 spans 13 amino acids. The V gene lost 4 bases and the J gene lost 3 bases, with 10 bases spanning the gap. The CDR3 sequence: CASSYGGLYEQYF. CDR3 DNA sequence: TGTGCCAGCAGTTACGGGGGGCTCTACGAGCAGTACTTC.

The genes are TRBV7-9 and TRBJ2-7, with D perhaps TRBD1 (5 bases). This CDR3 has 12 residues. Trimming cost V 6 bases and J 5 bases, with 11 bases left between them. Germline V gives CDR1 SEHNR, CDR2 FQNEAQ (reference sequence). The CDR3 DNA sequence: TGTGCCAGCAGAACAGGTTACGACGAGCAGTACTTC. Translation: CASRTGYDEQYF.

In this sample, this clone turned up a few times. The chain uses TRBV4-1 and TRBJ1-5; D perhaps matches TRBD1 (6 bases). Trimming removed 2 bases from V and 3 bases from J, with 14 bases in between. In germline, CDR1 is MGHRA, CDR2 YSYEKL. The CDR3 is made up of 16 amino acids. The CDR3: CASSQLPGVNNQPQHF. The DNA for the CDR3 is TGCGCCAGCAGCCAACTGCCAGGGGTGAACAATCAGCCCCAGCATTTT.